This TCR beta chain was sequenced during a study of blood T cell repertoires in COVID-19. Original processing notes: Reference gene primer amplification yielded estimated nucleated cell counts. Using immunoSEQ multiplex PCR, the repertoire was profiled, and TCRdb retains in-frame clones only, with some absent. V and J calls and clone size are as listed in that table; D and trimming were resolved from the DNA. Among approximately 300,000 clones listed, about four fifths were seen once. The count of this clone is one. The receptor comes from a woman between 45 and 60 years old with acute or convalescent COVID-19. Sequenced sample: peripheral blood.

CDR3 coding DNA: TGTGCCAGCAGTGAGGGGACAGGGACCACAGATACGCAGTATTTT. Its translation: CASSEGTGTTDTQYF. The chain uses TRBV6-4 and TRBJ2-3; TRBD1 agrees at 9 bases. The V and J ends lost 3 bases and 2 bases, in that order; junction bases with no gene match: 3. CDR1 and CDR2 from the germline V gene are MRHNA and SNTAGT. CDR3 length equals 15 residues.